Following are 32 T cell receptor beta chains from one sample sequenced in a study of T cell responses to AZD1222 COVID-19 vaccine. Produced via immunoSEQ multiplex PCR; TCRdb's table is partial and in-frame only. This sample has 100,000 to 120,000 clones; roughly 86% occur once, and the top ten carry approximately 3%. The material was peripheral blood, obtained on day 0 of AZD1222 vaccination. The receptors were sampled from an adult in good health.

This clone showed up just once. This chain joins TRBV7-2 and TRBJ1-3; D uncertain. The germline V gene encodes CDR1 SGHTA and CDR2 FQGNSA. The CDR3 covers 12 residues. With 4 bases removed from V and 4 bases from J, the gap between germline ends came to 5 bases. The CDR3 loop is CASSSTGNTIYF. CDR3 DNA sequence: TGTGCCAGCAGCTCCACCGGAAACACCATATATTTT.

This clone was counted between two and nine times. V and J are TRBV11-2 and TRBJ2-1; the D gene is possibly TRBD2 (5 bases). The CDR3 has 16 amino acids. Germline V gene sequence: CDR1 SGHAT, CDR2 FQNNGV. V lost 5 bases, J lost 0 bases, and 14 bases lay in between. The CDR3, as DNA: TGTGCCAGCAGCCACCTCGGGGATAACTCCTACAATGAGCAGTTCTTC. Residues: CASSHLGDNSYNEQFF.

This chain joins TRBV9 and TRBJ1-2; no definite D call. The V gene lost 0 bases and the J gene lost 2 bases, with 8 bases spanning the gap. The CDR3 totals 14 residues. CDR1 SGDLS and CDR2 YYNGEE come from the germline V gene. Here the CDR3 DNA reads TGTGCCAGCAGCGTAGGGGGTGGGAACTATGGCTACACCTTC. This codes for CASSVGGGNYGYTF.

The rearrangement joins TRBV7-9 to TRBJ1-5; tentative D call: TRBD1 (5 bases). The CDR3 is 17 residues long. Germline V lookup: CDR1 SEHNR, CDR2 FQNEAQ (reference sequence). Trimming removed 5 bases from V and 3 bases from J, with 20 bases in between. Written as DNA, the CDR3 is TGTGCCAGCAGCGAGAGCGCAGGGTCCTTAATCAATCAGCCCCAGCATTTT. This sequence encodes CASSESAGSLINQPQHF.

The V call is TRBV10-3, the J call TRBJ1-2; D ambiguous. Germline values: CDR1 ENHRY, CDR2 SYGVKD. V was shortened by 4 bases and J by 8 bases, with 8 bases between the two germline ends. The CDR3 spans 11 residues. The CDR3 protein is CAISADLGYTF. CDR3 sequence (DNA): TGTGCCATCAGTGCCGACCTGGGCTACACCTTC.

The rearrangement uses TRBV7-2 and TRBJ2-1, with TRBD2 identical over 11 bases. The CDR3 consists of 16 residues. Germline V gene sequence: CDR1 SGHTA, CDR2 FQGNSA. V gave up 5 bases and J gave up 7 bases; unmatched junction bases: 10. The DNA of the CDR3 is TGTGCCAGCAGCCTCCGTAGCGGGGGGGCCTCGAATGAGCAGTTCTTC. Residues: CASSLRSGGASNEQFF.

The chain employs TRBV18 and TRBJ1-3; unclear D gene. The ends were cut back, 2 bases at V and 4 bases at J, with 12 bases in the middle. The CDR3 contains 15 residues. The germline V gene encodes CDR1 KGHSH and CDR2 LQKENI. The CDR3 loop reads CASSPSDVGGNTIYF. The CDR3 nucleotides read TGTGCCAGCTCACCATCAGACGTCGGGGGAAACACCATATATTTT.

CDR3 nucleotides: TGTGCCATCAGTGGTTCTGGACAGGGGGTGGTTGGCTACACCTTC. Its protein product is CAISGSGQGVVGYTF. The genes are TRBV10-3 and TRBJ1-2, with 10 positions matching TRBD1. The length of the CDR3 is 15 residues. With 4 bases clipped from V and 7 bases from J, the junction kept 9 bases outside the gene matches. Germline V gene sequence: CDR1 ENHRY, CDR2 SYGVKD.

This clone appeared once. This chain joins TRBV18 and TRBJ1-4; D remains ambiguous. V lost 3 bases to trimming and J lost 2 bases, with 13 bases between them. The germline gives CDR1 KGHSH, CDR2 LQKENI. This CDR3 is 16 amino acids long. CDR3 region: CASSPTRDGTNEKLFF. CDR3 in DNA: TGTGCCAGCTCACCGACACGCGACGGGACTAATGAAAAACTGTTTTTT.

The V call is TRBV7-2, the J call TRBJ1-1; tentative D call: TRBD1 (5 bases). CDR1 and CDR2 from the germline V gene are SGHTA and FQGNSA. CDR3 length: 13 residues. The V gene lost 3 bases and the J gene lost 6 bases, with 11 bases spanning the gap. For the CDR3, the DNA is TGTGCCAGCAGCTTGTGGCAGGGCGCTGAAGCTTTCTTT. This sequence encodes CASSLWQGAEAFF.

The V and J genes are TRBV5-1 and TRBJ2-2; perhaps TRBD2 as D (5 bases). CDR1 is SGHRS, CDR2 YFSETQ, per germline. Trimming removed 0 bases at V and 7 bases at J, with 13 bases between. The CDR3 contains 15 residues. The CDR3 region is CASSLVSVRDGELFF. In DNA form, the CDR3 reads TGCGCCAGCAGCTTGGTTTCTGTTCGGGACGGGGAGCTGTTTTTT.

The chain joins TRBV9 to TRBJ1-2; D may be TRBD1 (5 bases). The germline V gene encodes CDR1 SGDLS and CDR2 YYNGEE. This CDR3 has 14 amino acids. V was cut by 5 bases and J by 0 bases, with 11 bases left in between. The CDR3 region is CASSKTASNYGYTF. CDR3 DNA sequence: TGTGCCAGCAGTAAGACAGCTTCTAACTATGGCTACACCTTC.

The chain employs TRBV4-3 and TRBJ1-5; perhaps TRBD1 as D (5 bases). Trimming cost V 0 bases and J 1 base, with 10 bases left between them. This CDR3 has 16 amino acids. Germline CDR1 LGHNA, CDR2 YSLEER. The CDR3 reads CASSQDIWGSNQPQHF. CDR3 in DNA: TGCGCCAGCAGCCAAGACATCTGGGGGAGCAATCAGCCCCAGCATTTT.

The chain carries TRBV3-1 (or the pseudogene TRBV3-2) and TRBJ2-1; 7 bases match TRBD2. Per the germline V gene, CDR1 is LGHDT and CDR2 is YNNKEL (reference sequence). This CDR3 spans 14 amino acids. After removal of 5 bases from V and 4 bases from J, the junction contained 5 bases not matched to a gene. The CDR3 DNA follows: TGTGCCAGCAGCTTGGGGGGGTCATACAATGAGCAGTTCTTC. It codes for CASSLGGSYNEQFF.

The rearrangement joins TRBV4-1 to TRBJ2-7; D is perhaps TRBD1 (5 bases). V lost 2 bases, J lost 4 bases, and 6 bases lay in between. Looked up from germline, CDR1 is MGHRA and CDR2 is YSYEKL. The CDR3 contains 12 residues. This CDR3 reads CASSQQGYEQYF. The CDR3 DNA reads TGCGCCAGCAGCCAACAGGGTTACGAGCAGTACTTC.

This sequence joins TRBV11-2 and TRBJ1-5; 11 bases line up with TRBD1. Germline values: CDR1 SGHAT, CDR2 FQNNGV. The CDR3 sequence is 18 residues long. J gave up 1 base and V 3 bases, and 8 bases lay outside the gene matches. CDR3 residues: CASSLDRDRGSSNQPQHF. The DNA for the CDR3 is TGTGCCAGCAGCTTGGACCGGGACAGGGGGAGCAGCAATCAGCCCCAGCATTTT.

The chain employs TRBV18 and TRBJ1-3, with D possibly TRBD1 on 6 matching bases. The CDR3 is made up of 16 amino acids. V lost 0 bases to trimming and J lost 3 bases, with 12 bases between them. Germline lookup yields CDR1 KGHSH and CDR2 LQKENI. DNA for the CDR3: TGTGCCAGCTCACCACCGGCGGACAGTTTTGGAAACACCATATATTTT. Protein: CASSPPADSFGNTIYF.

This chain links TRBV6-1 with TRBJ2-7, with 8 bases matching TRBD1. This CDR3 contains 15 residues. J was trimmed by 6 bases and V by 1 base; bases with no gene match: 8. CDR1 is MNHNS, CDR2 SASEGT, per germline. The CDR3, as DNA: TGTGCCAGCAGTGAAGGTTCAGGGGGCAAGGGCGAGCAGTACTTC. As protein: CASSEGSGGKGEQYF.

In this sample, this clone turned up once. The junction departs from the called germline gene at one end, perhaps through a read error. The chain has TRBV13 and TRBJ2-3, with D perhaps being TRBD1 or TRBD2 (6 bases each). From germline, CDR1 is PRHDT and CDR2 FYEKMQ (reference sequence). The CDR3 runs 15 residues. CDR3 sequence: CASSLGGIETDTQYF. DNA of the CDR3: TGTGCCAGCAGCCTAGGGGGGATTGAGACAGATACGCAGTATTTT.

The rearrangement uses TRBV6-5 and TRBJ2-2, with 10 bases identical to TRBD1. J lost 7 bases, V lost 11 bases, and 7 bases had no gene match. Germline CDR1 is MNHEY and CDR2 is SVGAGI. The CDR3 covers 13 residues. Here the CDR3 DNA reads TGTGCCTTGGGACAGGGGTTAGGCGGGGAGCTGTTTTTT. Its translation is CALGQGLGGELFF.

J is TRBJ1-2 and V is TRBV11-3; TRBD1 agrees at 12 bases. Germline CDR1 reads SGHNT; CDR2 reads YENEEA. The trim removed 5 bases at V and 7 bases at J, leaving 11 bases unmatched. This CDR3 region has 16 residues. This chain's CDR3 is CASSQPTGTGGRGYTF. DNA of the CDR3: TGTGCCAGCAGCCAACCAACCGGGACAGGGGGCCGTGGCTACACCTTC.

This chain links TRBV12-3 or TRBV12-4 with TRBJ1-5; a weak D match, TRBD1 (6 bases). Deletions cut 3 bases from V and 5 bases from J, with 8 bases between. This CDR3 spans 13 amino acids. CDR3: CASSFGGHQPQHF. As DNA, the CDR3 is TGTGCCAGCAGTTTCGGGGGGCATCAGCCCCAGCATTTT.

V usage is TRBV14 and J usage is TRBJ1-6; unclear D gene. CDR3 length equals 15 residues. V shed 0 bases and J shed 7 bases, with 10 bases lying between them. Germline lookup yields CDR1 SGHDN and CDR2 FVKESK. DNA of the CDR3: TGTGCCAGCAGCCAAGATTCAGCCTCAAATTCACCCCTCCACTTT. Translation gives CASSQDSASNSPLHF.

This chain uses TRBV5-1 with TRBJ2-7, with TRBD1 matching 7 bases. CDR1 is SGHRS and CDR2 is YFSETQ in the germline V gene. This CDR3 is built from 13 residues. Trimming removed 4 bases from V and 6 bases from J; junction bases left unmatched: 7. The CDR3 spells CASSSQTGAEQYF. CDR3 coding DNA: TGCGCCAGCAGCAGCCAAACAGGGGCCGAGCAGTACTTC. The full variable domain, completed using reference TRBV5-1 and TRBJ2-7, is KAGVTQTPRYLIKTRGQQVTLSCSPISGHRSVSWYQQTPGQGLQFLFEYFSETQRNKGNFPGRFSGRQFSNSRSEMNVSTLELGDSALYLCASSSQTGAEQYFGPGTRLTVT.

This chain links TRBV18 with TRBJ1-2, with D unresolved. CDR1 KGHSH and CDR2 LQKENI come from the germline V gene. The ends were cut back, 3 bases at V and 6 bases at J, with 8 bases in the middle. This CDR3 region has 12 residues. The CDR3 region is CASSPERDGYTF. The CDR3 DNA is TGTGCCAGCTCACCCGAGAGGGATGGCTACACCTTC.

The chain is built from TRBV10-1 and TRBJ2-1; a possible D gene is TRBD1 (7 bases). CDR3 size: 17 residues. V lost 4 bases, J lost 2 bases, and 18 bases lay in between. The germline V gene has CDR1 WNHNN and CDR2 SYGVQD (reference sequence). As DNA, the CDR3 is TGCGCCAGCAGTGGGGCAGGAGGGGGCCACACCTACAATGAGCAGTTCTTC. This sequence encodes CASSGAGGGHTYNEQFF.

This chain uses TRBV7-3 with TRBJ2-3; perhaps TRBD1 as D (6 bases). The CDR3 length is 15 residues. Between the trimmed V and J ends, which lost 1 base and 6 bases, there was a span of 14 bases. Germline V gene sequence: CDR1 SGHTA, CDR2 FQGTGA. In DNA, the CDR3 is TGTGCCAGCAGCTTAAGAGGGGGTTGGTTGGATACGCAGTATTTT. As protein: CASSLRGGWLDTQYF. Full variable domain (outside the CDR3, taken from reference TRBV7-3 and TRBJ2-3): GAGVSQTPSNKVTEKGKYVELRCDPISGHTALYWYRQSLGQGPEFLIYFQGTGAADDSGLPNDRFFAVRPEGSVSTLKIQRTERGDSAVYLCASSLRGGWLDTQYFGPGTRLTVL.

The CDR3 sequence: CASSLFNEQFF. In DNA, the CDR3 is TGTGCCAGCAGTTTATTCAATGAGCAGTTCTTC. The V and J genes are TRBV28 and TRBJ2-1; D not certain. CDR3 length: 11 residues. Germline lookup yields CDR1 MDHEN and CDR2 SYDVKM. Trimming left V 1 base short and J 6 bases short, with 1 base between.

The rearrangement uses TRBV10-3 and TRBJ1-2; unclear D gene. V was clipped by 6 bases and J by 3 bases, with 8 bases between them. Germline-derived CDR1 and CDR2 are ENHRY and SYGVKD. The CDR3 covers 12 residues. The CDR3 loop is CAISAEDYGYTF. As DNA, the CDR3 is TGTGCCATCAGCGCCGAGGACTATGGCTACACCTTC.

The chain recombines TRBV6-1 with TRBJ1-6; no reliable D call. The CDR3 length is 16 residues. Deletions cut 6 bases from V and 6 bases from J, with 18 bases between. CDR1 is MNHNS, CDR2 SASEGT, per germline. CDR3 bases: TGTGCCAGCAGGGAACCAGGCGCCCTGGGTAATTCACCCCTCCACTTT. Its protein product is CASREPGALGNSPLHF.

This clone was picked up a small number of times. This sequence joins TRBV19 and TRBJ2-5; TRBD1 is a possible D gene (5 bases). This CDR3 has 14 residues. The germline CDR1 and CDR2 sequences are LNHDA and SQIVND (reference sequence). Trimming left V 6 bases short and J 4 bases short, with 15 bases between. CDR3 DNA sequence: TGTGCCAGTAGCCACGGACAAGCCCCAGAGACCCAGTACTTC. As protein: CASSHGQAPETQYF.

The CDR3 reads CASSSPRNTEAFF. CDR3 bases: TGTGCCAGCAGCTCCCCTCGAAACACTGAAGCTTTCTTT. V gene TRBV11-3 combines with J gene TRBJ1-1; D call uncertain. The germline V gene encodes CDR1 SGHNT and CDR2 YENEEA. V dropped 4 bases and J dropped 2 bases, with 8 bases sitting between them. This CDR3 has 13 amino acids.